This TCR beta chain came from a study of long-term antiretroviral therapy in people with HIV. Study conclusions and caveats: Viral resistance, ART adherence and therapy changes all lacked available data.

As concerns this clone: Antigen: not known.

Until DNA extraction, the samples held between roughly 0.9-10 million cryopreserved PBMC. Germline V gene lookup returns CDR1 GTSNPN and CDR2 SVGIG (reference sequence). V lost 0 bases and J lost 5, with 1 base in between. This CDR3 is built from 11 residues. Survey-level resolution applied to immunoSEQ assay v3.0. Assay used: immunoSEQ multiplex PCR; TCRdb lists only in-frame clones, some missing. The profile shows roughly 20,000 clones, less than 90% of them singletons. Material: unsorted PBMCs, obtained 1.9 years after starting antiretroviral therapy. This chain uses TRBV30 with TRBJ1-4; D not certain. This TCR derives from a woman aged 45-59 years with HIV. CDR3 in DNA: TGTGCCTGGAGTGTAAATGAAAAACTGTTTTTT. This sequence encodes CAWSVNEKLFF.